This T cell receptor (beta chain) is drawn from a study of blood T cell repertoires in COVID-19. Overall study: Acute-phase and convalescent COVID-19 samples originated in the United States, Italy and Spain. Sources were T cells, B-cell-depleted T cells, or PBMCs; the material itself was cDNA or gDNA.

In the study's own analysis: Researchers report that nucleated cell counts were estimated from reference gene primer amplification. TCRdb's copy holds only in-frame clones and misses some; the assay was immunoSEQ multiplex PCR. From that table come the V and J calls and clone size; the DNA was used to work out D and trimming. The table lists about 98,000 clones, approximately 84% of them singletons. The origin of this receptor is a woman over 75 with acute or convalescent COVID-19. The sample was peripheral blood.

CDR3 nucleotides: TGTGCCAGCCAGCGGACTAGCGCTTACAATGAGCAGTTCTTC. It translates to CASQRTSAYNEQFF. V is TRBV19 and J is TRBJ2-1; TRBD2 matches 9 bases. This CDR3 region has 14 residues. V lost 9 bases and J lost 4; bases outside the gene matches: 7. In germline, CDR1 is LNHDA, CDR2 SQIVND (reference sequence).